The subject of this entry is one TCR beta chain. The clone's antigen remains unknown. A junction end diverges from the germline sequence, so it may reflect a read error. The data derive from a study of Graves' ophthalmopathy and Graves' hyperthyroidism (dated by TCRdb to about 2018). Context from the whole study: Peripheral blood was collected at initial diagnosis, before any treatment. The 90 to 100 discovery patients were randomly divided into training and test sets at a 7:3 ratio. In about 6 hyperthyroidism patients, T-cell repertoires of thyroid tissue and blood were compared. The study used signatures of the TCR beta repertoire to tell Graves' ophthalmopathy apart from Graves' hyperthyroidism and to predict which patients would progress to ophthalmopathy. In total, over 130 blood samples were TCR-sequenced: around 42 ophthalmopathy, under 80 hyperthyroidism and some 17 hyperthyroidism-to-ophthalmopathy patients. For independent validation, a separate cohort was made up of about 18 hyperthyroidism patients plus 17 patients who later progressed from hyperthyroidism to ophthalmopathy. A discovery set of 90 to 100 patients (43 ophthalmopathy, 55 to 60 stable hyperthyroidism) was enrolled to explore V-J signatures distinguishing ophthalmopathy from hyperthyroidism. After sampling, hyperthyroidism patients received methimazole starting at 30 mg daily, and ophthalmopathy patients received high-dose intravenous methylprednisolone.

The CDR3 runs 14 residues from the cysteine to the phenylalanine. The sequence is cut down to CDR3 DNA, 42 bases in frame from base 1. For repertoire sequencing, TCR beta CDR3 regions were amplified from RNA transcripts. A first-round RT-PCR used HTBI primers with the Qiagen OneStep RT-PCR kit, followed by a second-round multiplex PCR, size selection and purification. Sequencing of the libraries was carried out on an Illumina HiSeq2000 in paired-end mode with 100 bp reads. As for how the authors treated the data: SOAPnuke was used for read processing, and reads with adapters, uncalled bases, a mean Phred below 15, or no exact constant-primer or identifier match were discarded. COPE v1.2.5 was used to merge high-quality paired reads. Clonotypes were defined as unique nucleotide sequences and were aligned to IMGT TRB V, D and J references using MiTCR v1.1. Only V-J combinations with frequency above 0.0001 were analysed, covering around 99% of repertoires. For each V-J combination, a TCR clonal expansion and chaos score was defined as the ratio of F50 clonal expansion to chaos observed in the TCRdist matrix. Welch's t-statistics and random forest were used to narrow the features down to 13 V-J combinations, which were then fed into a naive Bayes classifier. The Morisita-Horn index was used to measure how similar the thyroid and blood repertoires were. Clones were called with MiXCR by TCRdb after fastp trimmed the public reads at Q25, and only in-frame beta chains were retained. Merged by CDR3 protein, the rows form single entries marked with the most common genes and DNA. The V and J calls were not made by the authors but by TCRdb's processing. For this sample there are just over 600,000 distinct CDR3 sequences; 22% appear just once. The biggest ten clones account for 7.1% of the sample.

Points the paper makes about the study in general: No statistical method was used to set the sample size in advance, and the investigators knew which group each participant was assigned to. In cross-validation, the 13-signature model distinguished ophthalmopathy from stable hyperthyroidism with almost 90% sensitivity and approximately 81% specificity, and in the test set the corresponding values were approximately 80% and 75%. Most of the expanded thyroid clonotypes with a frequency above 0.001 were also detected in blood, and it was suggested that the thyroid immune response may be reflected by blood repertoires. In validation, the model predicted ophthalmopathy progression with about 71% sensitivity and around 72% specificity; roughly eleven predicted patients were CT-confirmed with GO in a median of approximately six months.

Hyperthyroidism was defined as stable when no progression to ophthalmopathy occurred within 18 months of follow-up. Hyperthyroidism patients were newly diagnosed, with disease duration under 2 months, and aged 18 to 65 years. Patients with other autoimmune diseases, uncontrolled infections, pregnancy or lactation were excluded. Diagnosis was based on clinical symptoms, serum thyroxine, TRAb, thyroid ultrasound and orbital computed tomography. Using Ficoll-Paque density gradient centrifugation, PBMCs were isolated from roughly 9.2 ml of fresh peripheral blood. Trizol reagent was used to extract the total RNA, and its quality was then checked on an Agilent 2100 Bioanalyzer.

The TCR comes from a woman aged 18-29 years with stable Graves' hyperthyroidism. Some clones in this sample may be carry-over from other donors' samples. Donor details come from another sample of the same person, matched by shared clones. The V and J segments used are TRBV12-3 or TRBV12-4 and TRBJ2-4; the D gene is perhaps TRBD2, on 6 matching bases. The sample comprised peripheral blood. Read as DNA, the sequence is TGTGCCAGCAGACTCGCGGGGAGCAAAAACATTAAGTACTTC. This encodes CASRLAGSKNIKYF.